The 32 T cell receptor beta chains given below trace back to one sample, sequenced in a study of CD8 T cells in Susac syndrome. Roughly 0.45 to 1 ug RNA was reverse transcribed with random hexamers. TCRdb re-derived calls from the immunoSEQ multiplex PCR reads in MiXCR, one entry per CDR3 protein. The sample has around 200,000 distinct CDR3 sequences; approximately 95% are singletons. Source material: CD8+ T cells from PBMCs. The receptors come from a human donor with Susac syndrome.

The V gene is TRBV7-9, the J gene TRBJ2-7, with 10 positions matching TRBD1. In germline, CDR1 is SEHNR, CDR2 FQNEAQ (reference sequence). Trimming at V came to 5 bases and at J to 3 bases, leaving 7 bases not matched to a gene. This CDR3 contains 15 residues. Written as DNA, the CDR3 is TGTGCCAGCAGCCCCCGACAGGGGGCTGTCTACGAGCAGTACTTC. This gives the protein CASSPRQGAVYEQYF.

The rearrangement uses TRBV20-1 and TRBJ2-7; no definite D call. CDR3 size: 16 residues. V was trimmed by 2 bases and J by 3 bases, leaving 20 bases between them. Germline values: CDR1 DFQATT, CDR2 SNEGSKA (reference sequence). Here the CDR3 reads CSARSSNSLPLYEQYF. Written as DNA, the CDR3 is TGCAGTGCTAGATCCTCGAATAGCCTTCCCCTCTACGAGCAGTACTTC.

This chain connects TRBV19 to TRBJ2-3, with 8 bases identical to TRBD2. The ends lost 7 bases at V and 7 bases at J; junction bases unmatched: 16. The CDR3 length is 16 residues. Germline V CDR1 and CDR2: LNHDA, SQIVND (reference sequence). The CDR3 sequence: CASINWRGGKPYTQYF. CDR3 nucleotides: TGTGCCAGTATCAATTGGCGCGGGGGGAAGCCGTATACGCAGTATTTT.

The chain uses TRBV6-5 and TRBJ2-7, with TRBD2 matching over 14 bases. CDR3 size: 15 residues. Trimming took 5 bases from V and 4 from J; bases not matched to a gene: 4. Looked up from germline, CDR1 is MNHEY and CDR2 is SVGAGI. This CDR3 reads CASSDRTSGRYEQYF. The CDR3 DNA follows: TGTGCCAGCAGTGACCGGACTAGCGGGAGGTACGAGCAGTACTTC.

V and J are TRBV7-9 and TRBJ2-7; D not certain. The CDR3 has 13 residues. V lost 5 bases, J lost 5 bases, and 13 bases lay in between. CDR1 SEHNR and CDR2 FQNEAQ come from the germline V gene (reference sequence). CDR3: CASSQLAGNEQYF. The CDR3 DNA reads TGTGCCAGCAGCCAATTGGCAGGTAACGAGCAGTACTTC.

CDR3 bases: TGTGCCAGCAGCCGGGGGTTTGGCTACACCTTC. This codes for CASSRGFGYTF. J is TRBJ1-2 and V is TRBV7-2; a weak D match, TRBD1 (5 bases). The V end lost 5 bases, the J end lost 7 bases, and 8 bases lay between the germline ends. The CDR3 is made up of 11 amino acids. CDR1 is SGHTA and CDR2 is FQGNSA in the germline V gene.

The chain links TRBV7-8 to TRBJ2-1; TRBD1 matches at 9 bases. The CDR3 runs 17 residues. Germline CDR1 and CDR2: SGHVS and FQNEAQ. With V trimmed by 5 bases and J by 8 bases, 16 bases remained unmatched. CDR3 amino acids: CASSLGPGTGWFDEQFF. DNA of the CDR3: TGTGCCAGCAGCCTTGGCCCAGGGACAGGGTGGTTTGATGAGCAGTTCTTC.

This clonotype was observed a handful of times. The CDR3 DNA follows: TGTGCCAGCAGCCAAGTAGGGGGATCGCAAGAGACCCAGTACTTC. This translates into CASSQVGGSQETQYF. V and J are TRBV4-2 and TRBJ2-5; D possibly corresponds to TRBD1 (6 bases). Trimming took off 1 base at V and 2 bases at J, with 11 bases between the two ends. Germline values: CDR1 LGHNA, CDR2 YNFKEQ. There are 15 residues in the CDR3.

V usage is TRBV9 and J usage is TRBJ2-5; TRBD2 agrees at 7 bases. The trim removed 0 bases at V and 1 base at J, leaving 6 bases unmatched. Germline CDR1 is SGDLS and CDR2 is YYNGEE. This CDR3 is built from 16 residues. This CDR3 reads CASSVGAGAIQETQYF. In DNA, the CDR3 is TGTGCCAGCAGCGTAGGCGCGGGAGCCATCCAAGAGACCCAGTACTTC.

The CDR3 DNA follows: TGCAGTGCAAATTCGGGTTACTATGGCTACACCTTC. Protein product: CSANSGYYGYTF. The chain has TRBV20-1 and TRBJ1-2; D gene ambiguous. CDR3 length: 12 amino acids. The germline V and J ends were trimmed by 6 bases and 3 bases, with 11 bases remaining between them. Germline V CDR1 and CDR2: DFQATT, SNEGSKA (reference sequence).

The V call is TRBV20-1, the J call TRBJ2-7; D unclear. This CDR3 is 12 amino acids long. V gave up 0 bases and J gave up 5 bases, with 8 bases separating them. Germline lookup yields CDR1 DFQATT and CDR2 SNEGSKA (reference sequence). DNA of the CDR3: TGCAGTGCTAGAGACCAACAGAACGAGCAGTACTTC. As protein: CSARDQQNEQYF.

The V call is TRBV6-1, the J call TRBJ1-1, with D possibly matching TRBD1 (5 bases). V was pared by 2 bases and J by 6 bases, with 13 bases between. This CDR3 is 14 amino acids long. The germline CDR1 and CDR2 sequences are MNHNS and SASEGT. CDR3 sequence: CASSESPAGSEAFF. CDR3 in DNA: TGTGCCAGCAGTGAAAGCCCGGCAGGGTCTGAAGCTTTCTTT.

V gene TRBV30 combines with J gene TRBJ2-7, with D hard to call. Germline loops: CDR1 GTSNPN, CDR2 SVGIG (reference sequence). The CDR3 runs 13 residues. Trimming took off 2 bases at V and 6 bases at J, with 14 bases between the two ends. CDR3 nucleotides: TGTGCCTGGAGTCCGGTGATGAGAGGCGAGCAGTACTTC. Its translation: CAWSPVMRGEQYF.

The chain is built from TRBV2 and TRBJ1-1; maybe TRBD1 (6 bases). The CDR3 spans 13 residues. Trimming cost V 2 bases and J 6 bases, with 10 bases left between them. Germline CDR1 and CDR2: SNHLY and FYNNEI. The CDR3 nucleotides are TGTGCCAGCAGTGAATTACAGGGAGCTGAAGCTTTCTTT. Translating it yields CASSELQGAEAFF.

The chain combines TRBV18 with TRBJ2-7; 10 bases line up with TRBD1. Germline CDR1 is KGHSH and CDR2 is LQKENI. J gave up 2 bases and V 2 bases, and 3 bases lay outside the gene matches. The CDR3 sequence is 15 residues long. CDR3 DNA sequence: TGTGCCAGCTCACCAGGTGGACAGGGGGCCTACGAGCAGTACTTC. This codes for CASSPGGQGAYEQYF.

The chain links TRBV7-9 to TRBJ2-7; possible D gene TRBD2, 6 bases. With 0 bases removed from V and 3 bases from J, the gap between germline ends came to 9 bases. CDR3 length: 14 amino acids. Germline V gene lookup returns CDR1 SEHNR and CDR2 FQNEAQ (reference sequence). DNA for the CDR3: TGTGCCAGCAGCTTAGCGGGGGAGGACTACGAGCAGTACTTC. Its translation: CASSLAGEDYEQYF. Based on the CDR3 plus reference TRBV7-9 and TRBJ2-7, the full variable domain is DTGVSQNPRHKITKRGQNVTFRCDPISEHNRLYWYRQTLGQGPEFLTYFQNEAQLEKSRLLSDRFSAERPKGSFSTLEIQRTEQGDSAMYLCASSLAGEDYEQYFGPGTRLTVT.

This chain links TRBV30 with TRBJ1-5; D perhaps matches TRBD1 (6 bases). The germline V gene encodes CDR1 GTSNPN and CDR2 SVGIG (reference sequence). This CDR3 region has 13 residues. Between the trimmed V and J ends, which lost 0 bases and 4 bases, there was a span of 7 bases. The CDR3 DNA follows: TGTGCCTGGAGTGTTCAGGGGAATCAGCCCCAGCATTTT. Its translation: CAWSVQGNQPQHF.

The chain has TRBV20-1 and TRBJ2-2; D possibly corresponds to TRBD2 (6 bases). Per germline, CDR1 DFQATT and CDR2 SNEGSKA (reference sequence). This CDR3 is built from 16 residues. V shed 0 bases and J shed 4 bases, with 15 bases lying between them. The CDR3 loop is CSARDLAFGGTGELFF. The CDR3 DNA reads as TGCAGTGCTAGAGATCTGGCTTTCGGGGGCACCGGGGAGCTGTTTTTT.

The CDR3 loop is CASSLPIAGEVGELFF. The CDR3 coding sequence is TGTGCCAGCAGTCTCCCGATAGCGGGAGAAGTCGGGGAGCTGTTTTTT. The chain combines TRBV27 with TRBJ2-2; TRBD2 agrees at 9 bases. V lost 5 bases to trimming and J lost 7 bases; unmatched junction nucleotides: 11. CDR1 is MNHEY, CDR2 SMNVEV, per germline (reference sequence). This CDR3 comprises 16 residues.

The gene calls are TRBV4-1 and TRBJ2-1; D is undetermined. Germline V CDR1 and CDR2: MGHRA, YSYEKL. Trimming stripped 4 bases from V and 3 bases from J, with 10 bases between. This CDR3 has 14 residues. CDR3 DNA sequence: TGCGCCAGCAGCCCCGTTCCGGACTACAATGAGCAGTTCTTC. This encodes CASSPVPDYNEQFF.

V and J are TRBV7-6 and TRBJ1-3; TRBD1 might be the D (6 bases). Germline CDR1 reads SGHVS; CDR2 reads FNYEAQ. V gave up 5 bases and J gave up 2 bases, with 13 bases separating them. CDR3 size: 15 residues. The chain's CDR3 is CASSPSTGPGNTIYF. CDR3 in DNA: TGTGCCAGCAGCCCATCGACAGGTCCTGGAAACACCATATATTTT. The variable domain in full, completed from reference TRBV7-6 and TRBJ1-3, reads GAGVSQSPRYKVTKRGQDVALRCDPISGHVSLYWYRQALGQGPEFLTYFNYEAQQDKSGLPNDRFSAERPEGSISTLTIQRTEQRDSAMYRCASSPSTGPGNTIYFGEGSWLTVV.

The rearrangement links TRBV4-1 to TRBJ2-7, with 10 bases matching TRBD2. This CDR3 has 16 amino acids. V shed 0 bases, J shed 4 bases, and the junction held 6 bases outside the gene matches. Germline CDR1 and CDR2: MGHRA and YSYEKL. CDR3 nucleotide sequence: TGCGCCAGCAGCCAAGAGCCTAGCGGGAGCTCTTACGAGCAGTACTTC. Its protein is CASSQEPSGSSYEQYF.

This chain links TRBV5-4 with TRBJ2-3; TRBD2 matches at 10 bases. The length of the CDR3 is 17 residues. Germline CDR1 and CDR2: SGHNT and YYREEE (reference sequence). J was trimmed by 2 bases and V by 4 bases; bases with no gene match: 10. The CDR3, as DNA: TGTGCCAGCAGCGTGGTAGGACTAGCGGATAACACAGATACGCAGTATTTT. Amino acids: CASSVVGLADNTDTQYF.

The sample holds one count of this clonotype. J is TRBJ1-2 and V is TRBV12-3 or TRBV12-4; D gene unclear. V was clipped by 2 bases and J by 7 bases, with 17 bases between them. CDR3 length: 15 amino acids. CDR3 nucleotide sequence: TGTGCCAGCAGTTTATGGCAAGGGCCGGCCGGTGGCTACACCTTC. Translated, it gives CASSLWQGPAGGYTF.

The chain uses TRBV6-5 and TRBJ2-7; 11 bases fit TRBD2. Germline CDR1 and CDR2: MNHEY and SVGAGI. The V gene end was trimmed by 2 bases and the J gene end by 3 bases; junction bases not matched to a gene: 3. The CDR3 consists of 15 residues. The CDR3 coding sequence is TGTGCCAGCAGTTACACTAGCGGGAGATACTACGAGCAGTACTTC. This encodes CASSYTSGRYYEQYF.

This clonotype was picked up a small number of times. V usage is TRBV12-3 or TRBV12-4 and J usage is TRBJ1-5; tentatively, D is TRBD1 (5 bases). V was pared by 3 bases and J by 1 base, with 10 bases between. The CDR3 runs to 15 residues. The CDR3 bases are TGTGCCAGCAGTTTGAGGGGATTAAGCAATCAGCCCCAGCATTTT. Translation gives CASSLRGLSNQPQHF.

The rearrangement uses TRBV5-1 and TRBJ1-2; 7 nucleotides agree with TRBD1. CDR1 is SGHRS, CDR2 YFSETQ, per germline. This CDR3 contains 13 residues. Trimming took 1 base from V and 8 from J; bases not matched to a gene: 5. The chain's CDR3 is CASSLTGEFGYTF. The CDR3 nucleotides read TGCGCCAGCAGCTTGACAGGGGAGTTCGGCTACACCTTC.

The chain combines TRBV18 with TRBJ2-5; D possibly uses TRBD1 or TRBD2 (5 bases each). Germline V lookup: CDR1 KGHSH, CDR2 LQKENI. The CDR3 runs to 14 residues. V dropped 2 bases and J dropped 3 bases, with 10 bases sitting between them. The CDR3, as DNA: TGTGCCAGCTCACCAGCCGGGGCGAAAGAGACCCAGTACTTC. This codes for CASSPAGAKETQYF. The variable domain in full, completed from reference TRBV18 and TRBJ2-5, reads NAGVMQNPRHLVRRRGQEARLRCSPMKGHSHVYWYRQLPEEGLKFMVYLQKENIIDESGMPKERFSAEFPKEGPSILRIQQVVRGDSAAYFCASSPAGAKETQYFGPGTRLLVL.

This chain links TRBV5-1 with TRBJ1-1; the D is unclear. Trimming stripped 2 bases from V and 3 bases from J, with 11 bases between. Germline values: CDR1 SGHRS, CDR2 YFSETQ. The CDR3 runs to 14 residues. In nucleotides, the CDR3 is TGCGCCAGCAGCTTAACGGGCCCCGACACTGAAGCTTTCTTT. It translates to CASSLTGPDTEAFF.

The rearrangement links TRBV5-1 to TRBJ2-1; 8 positions match TRBD1. The CDR3 covers 15 residues. CDR1 is SGHRS and CDR2 is YFSETQ in the germline V gene. The junction had 5 bases not matched to a gene; V was cut back by 4 bases and J by 2 bases. The CDR3 region is CASSKDRAPYNEQFF. For the CDR3, the DNA is TGCGCCAGCAGCAAGGACAGGGCCCCCTACAATGAGCAGTTCTTC.

CDR3 sequence (DNA): TGTGCCAGCAGCCAAGAATGGGTTTCGAACACTGAAGCTTTCTTT. Translation gives CASSQEWVSNTEAFF. V gene TRBV4-2 combines with J gene TRBJ1-1; D is unclear. The V end was cut by 0 bases, the J end by 1 base, with 9 bases between. Per the germline V gene, CDR1 is LGHNA and CDR2 is YNFKEQ. The CDR3 extends over 15 amino acids.

The chain is built from TRBV10-3 and TRBJ2-1; 13 positions match TRBD2. This CDR3 is built from 16 residues. V lost 3 bases to trimming and J lost 7 bases; unmatched junction nucleotides: 6. Germline lookup yields CDR1 ENHRY and CDR2 SYGVKD. The CDR3 DNA reads as TGTGCCATCAGTGACCCCGGGACTAGCGGGATGAATGAGCAGTTCTTC. Its translation: CAISDPGTSGMNEQFF.